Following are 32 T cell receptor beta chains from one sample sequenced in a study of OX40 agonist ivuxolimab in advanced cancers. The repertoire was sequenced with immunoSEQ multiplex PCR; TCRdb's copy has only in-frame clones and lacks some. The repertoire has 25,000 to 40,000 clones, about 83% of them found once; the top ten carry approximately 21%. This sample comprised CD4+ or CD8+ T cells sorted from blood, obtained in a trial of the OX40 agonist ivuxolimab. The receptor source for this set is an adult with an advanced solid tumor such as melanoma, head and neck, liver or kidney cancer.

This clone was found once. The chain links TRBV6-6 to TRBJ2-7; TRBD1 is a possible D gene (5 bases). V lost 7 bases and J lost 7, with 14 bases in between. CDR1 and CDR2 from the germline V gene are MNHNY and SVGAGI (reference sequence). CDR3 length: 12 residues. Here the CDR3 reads CASTYRLDEQYF. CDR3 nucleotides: TGTGCCAGCACCTACAGGCTGGATGAGCAGTACTTC.

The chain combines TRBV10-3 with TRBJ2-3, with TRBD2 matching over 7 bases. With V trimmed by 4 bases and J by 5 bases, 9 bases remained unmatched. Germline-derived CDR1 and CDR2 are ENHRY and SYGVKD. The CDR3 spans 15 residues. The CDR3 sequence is CAISVSGDWGDTQYF. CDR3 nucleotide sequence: TGTGCCATCAGTGTCAGCGGGGATTGGGGAGATACGCAGTATTTT.

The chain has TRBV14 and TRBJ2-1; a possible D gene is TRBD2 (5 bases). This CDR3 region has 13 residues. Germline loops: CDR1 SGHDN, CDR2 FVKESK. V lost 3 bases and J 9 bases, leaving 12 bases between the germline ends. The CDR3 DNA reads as TGTGCCAGCAGCCACAGAATAGCGCGTGAGCAGTTCTTC. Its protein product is CASSHRIAREQFF. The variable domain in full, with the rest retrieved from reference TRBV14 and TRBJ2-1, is EAGVTQFPSHSVIEKGQTVTLRCDPISGHDNLYWYRRVMGKEIKFLLHFVKESKQDESGMPNNRFLAERTGGTYSTLKVQPAELEDSGVYFCASSHRIAREQFFGPGTRLTVL.

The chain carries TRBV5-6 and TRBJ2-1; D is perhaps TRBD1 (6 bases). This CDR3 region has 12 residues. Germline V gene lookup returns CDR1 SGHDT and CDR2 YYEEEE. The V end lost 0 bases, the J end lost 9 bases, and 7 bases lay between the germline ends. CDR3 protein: CASSLVRGEQFF. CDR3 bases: TGTGCCAGCAGCTTGGTCAGGGGTGAGCAGTTCTTC.

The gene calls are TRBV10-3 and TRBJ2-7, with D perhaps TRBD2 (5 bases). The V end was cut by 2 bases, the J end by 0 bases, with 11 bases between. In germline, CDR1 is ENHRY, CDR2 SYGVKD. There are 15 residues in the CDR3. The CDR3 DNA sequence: TGTGCCATCAGTGAGCCGACCGGACTCTCCTACGAGCAGTACTTC. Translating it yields CAISEPTGLSYEQYF.

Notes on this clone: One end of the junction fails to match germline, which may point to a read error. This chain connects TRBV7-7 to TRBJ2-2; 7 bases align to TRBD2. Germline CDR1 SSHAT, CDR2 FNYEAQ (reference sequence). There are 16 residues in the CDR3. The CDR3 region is CASSPTSATNTGELFF. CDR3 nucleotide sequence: TGTGCTAGCAGCCCCACTAGCGCCACGAACACCGGGGAGCTGTTTTTT.

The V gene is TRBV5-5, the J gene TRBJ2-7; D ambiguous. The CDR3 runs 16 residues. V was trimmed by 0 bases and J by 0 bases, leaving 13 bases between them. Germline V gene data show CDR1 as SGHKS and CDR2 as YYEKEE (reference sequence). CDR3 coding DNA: TGTGCCAGCAGCTTGGCCGCGGCCCCTAGCTCCTACGAGCAGTACTTC. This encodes CASSLAAAPSSYEQYF. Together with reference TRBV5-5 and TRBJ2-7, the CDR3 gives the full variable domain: DAGVTQSPTHLIKTRGQQVTLRCSPISGHKSVSWYQQVLGQGPQFIFQYYEKEERGRGNFPDRFSARQFPNYSSELNVNALLLGDSALYLCASSLAAAPSSYEQYFGPGTRLTVT.

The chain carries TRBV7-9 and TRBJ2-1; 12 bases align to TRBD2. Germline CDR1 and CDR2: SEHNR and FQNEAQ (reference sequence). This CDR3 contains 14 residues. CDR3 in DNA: TGTGGAATAGGGACTAGCGGGTCCTACAATGAGCAGTTCTTC. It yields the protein CGIGTSGSYNEQFF.

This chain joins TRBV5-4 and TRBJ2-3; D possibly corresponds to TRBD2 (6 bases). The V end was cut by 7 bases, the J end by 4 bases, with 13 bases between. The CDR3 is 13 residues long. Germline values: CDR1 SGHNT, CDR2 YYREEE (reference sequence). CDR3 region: CASRTWGADTQYF. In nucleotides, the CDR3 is TGTGCCAGCCGCACGTGGGGGGCAGATACGCAGTATTTT.

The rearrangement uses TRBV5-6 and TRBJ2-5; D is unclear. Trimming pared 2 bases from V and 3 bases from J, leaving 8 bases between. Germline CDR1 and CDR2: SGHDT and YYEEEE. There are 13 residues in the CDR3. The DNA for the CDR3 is TGTGCCAGCAGCTTAGAACACAAAGAGACCCAGTACTTC. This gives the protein CASSLEHKETQYF. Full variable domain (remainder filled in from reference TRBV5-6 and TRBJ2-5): DAGVTQSPTHLIKTRGQQVTLRCSPKSGHDTVSWYQQALGQGPQFIFQYYEEEERQRGNFPDRFSGHQFPNYSSELNVNALLLGDSALYLCASSLEHKETQYFGPGTRLLVL.

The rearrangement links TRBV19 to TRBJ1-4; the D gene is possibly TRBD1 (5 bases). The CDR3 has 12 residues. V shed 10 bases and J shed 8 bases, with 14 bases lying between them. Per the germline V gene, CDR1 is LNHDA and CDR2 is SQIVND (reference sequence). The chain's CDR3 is CAILGANEKLFF. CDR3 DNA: TGTGCCATCTTAGGGGCGAACGAAAAACTGTTTTTT.

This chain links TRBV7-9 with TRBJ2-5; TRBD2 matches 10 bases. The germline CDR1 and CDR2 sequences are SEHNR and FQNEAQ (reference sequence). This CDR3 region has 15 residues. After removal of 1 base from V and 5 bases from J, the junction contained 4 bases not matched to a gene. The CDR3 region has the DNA TGTGCCAGCAGCTTAGTAGCGGGGGGAAAGGAGACCCAGTACTTC. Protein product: CASSLVAGGKETQYF.

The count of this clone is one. As DNA, the CDR3 is TGTGCCAGCAGCCCCGTGTTTTCGGACCCCGGGTCTTCCTACGAGCAGTACTTC. Amino acid sequence: CASSPVFSDPGSSYEQYF. The chain recombines TRBV11-2 with TRBJ2-7; D unclear. V gave up 5 bases and J gave up 1 base, with 24 bases separating them. This CDR3 has 18 residues. Germline-derived CDR1 and CDR2 are SGHAT and FQNNGV.

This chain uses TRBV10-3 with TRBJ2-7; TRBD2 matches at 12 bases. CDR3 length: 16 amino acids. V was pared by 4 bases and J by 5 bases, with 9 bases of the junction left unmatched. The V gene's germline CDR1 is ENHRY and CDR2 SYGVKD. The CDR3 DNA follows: TGTGCCATCAGTGGTCAGACTAGCGGGAGTGGGAACGAGCAGTACTTC. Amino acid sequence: CAISGQTSGSGNEQYF.

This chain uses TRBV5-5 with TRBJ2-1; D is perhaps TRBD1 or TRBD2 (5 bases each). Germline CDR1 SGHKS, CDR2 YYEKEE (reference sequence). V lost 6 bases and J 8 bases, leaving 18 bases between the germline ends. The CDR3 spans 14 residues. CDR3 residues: CASNTPGRWDEQFF. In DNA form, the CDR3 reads TGTGCCAGCAACACCCCGGGGCGGTGGGATGAGCAGTTCTTC.

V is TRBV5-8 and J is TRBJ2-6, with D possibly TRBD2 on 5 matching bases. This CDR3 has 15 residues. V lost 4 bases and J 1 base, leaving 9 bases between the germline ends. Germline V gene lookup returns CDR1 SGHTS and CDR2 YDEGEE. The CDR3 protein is CASSPRGSGANVLTF. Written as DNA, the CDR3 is TGTGCCAGCAGCCCACGGGGTTCTGGGGCCAACGTCCTGACTTTC.

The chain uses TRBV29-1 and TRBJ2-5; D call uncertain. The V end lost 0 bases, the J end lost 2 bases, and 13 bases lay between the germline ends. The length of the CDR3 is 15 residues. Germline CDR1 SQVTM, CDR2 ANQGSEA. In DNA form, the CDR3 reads TGCAGCGTTGAAGACCCCCGGTCCGCGCAAGAGACCCAGTACTTC. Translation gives CSVEDPRSAQETQYF.

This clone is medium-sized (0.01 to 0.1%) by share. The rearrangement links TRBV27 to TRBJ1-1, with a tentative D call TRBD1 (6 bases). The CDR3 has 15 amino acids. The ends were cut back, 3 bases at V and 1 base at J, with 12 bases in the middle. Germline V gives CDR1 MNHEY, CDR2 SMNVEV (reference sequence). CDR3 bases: TGTGCCAGCAGTTTTGGGGGCGCGGGGAACACTGAAGCTTTCTTT. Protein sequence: CASSFGGAGNTEAFF.

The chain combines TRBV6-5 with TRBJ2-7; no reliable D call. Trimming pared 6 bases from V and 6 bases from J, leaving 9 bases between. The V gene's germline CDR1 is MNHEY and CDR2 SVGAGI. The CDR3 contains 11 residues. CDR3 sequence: CASRRLSEQYF. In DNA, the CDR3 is TGTGCCAGCAGGAGGCTCTCCGAGCAGTACTTC.

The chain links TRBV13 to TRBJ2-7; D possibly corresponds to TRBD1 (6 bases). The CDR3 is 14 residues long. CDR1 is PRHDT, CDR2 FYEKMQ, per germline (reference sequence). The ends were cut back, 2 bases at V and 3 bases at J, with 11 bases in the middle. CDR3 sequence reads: CASSLPGAIYEQYF. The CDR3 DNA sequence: TGTGCCAGCAGCTTACCAGGGGCCATCTACGAGCAGTACTTC.

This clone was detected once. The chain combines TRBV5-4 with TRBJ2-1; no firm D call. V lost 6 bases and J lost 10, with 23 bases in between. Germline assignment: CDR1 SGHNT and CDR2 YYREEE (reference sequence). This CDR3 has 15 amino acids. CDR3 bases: TGTGCCAGCAACCTATCTCCACCTAGAATGAAGGAGCAGTTCTTC. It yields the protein CASNLSPPRMKEQFF.

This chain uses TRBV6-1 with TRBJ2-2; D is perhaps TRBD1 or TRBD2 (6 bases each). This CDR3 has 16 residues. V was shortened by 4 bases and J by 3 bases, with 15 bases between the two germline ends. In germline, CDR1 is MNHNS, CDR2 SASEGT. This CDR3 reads CASSAPRGQDTGELFF. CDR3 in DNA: TGTGCCAGCAGTGCGCCCCGGGGGCAGGACACCGGGGAGCTGTTTTTT.

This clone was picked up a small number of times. The CDR3, as DNA: TGCGCCAGCAGCCAAGATCGGGGAGTTAGCAATCAGCCCCAGCATTTT. The encoded protein is CASSQDRGVSNQPQHF. V is TRBV4-1 and J is TRBJ1-5; D not certain. Germline values: CDR1 MGHRA, CDR2 YSYEKL. V shed 0 bases and J shed 0 bases, with 9 bases lying between them. This CDR3 region has 16 residues.

The CDR3 is CASSGAEQYF. The CDR3 DNA sequence: TGTGCCAGCAGCGGGGCCGAGCAGTACTTC. V usage is TRBV9 and J usage is TRBJ2-7; D ambiguous. The germline V and J ends were trimmed by 3 bases and 6 bases, with 4 bases remaining between them. The germline gives CDR1 SGDLS, CDR2 YYNGEE. The CDR3 is 10 residues long. Using reference TRBV9 and TRBJ2-7 for the parts outside the CDR3, the full variable domain is DSGVTQTPKHLITATGQRVTLRCSPRSGDLSVYWYQQSLDQGLQFLIQYYNGEERAKGNILERFSAQQFPDLHSELNLSSLELGDSALYFCASSGAEQYFGPGTRLTVT.

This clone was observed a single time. The CDR3 DNA reads TGTGCCAGCAGTAAGGCACAGGTCTACGAGCAGTACTTC. Translated, it gives CASSKAQVYEQYF. The chain combines TRBV7-9 with TRBJ2-7, with a weak D call TRBD1 (5 bases). From germline, CDR1 is SEHNR and CDR2 FQNEAQ (reference sequence). The CDR3 contains 13 residues. Trimming left V 6 bases short and J 3 bases short, with 12 bases between.

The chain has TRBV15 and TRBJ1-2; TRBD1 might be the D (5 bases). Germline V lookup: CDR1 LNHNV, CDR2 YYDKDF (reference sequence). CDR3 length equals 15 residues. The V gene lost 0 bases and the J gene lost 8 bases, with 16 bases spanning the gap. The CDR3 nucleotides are TGTGCCACCAGCAGAGATTGGAAGGGGAATGAAGGCTACACCTTC. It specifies CATSRDWKGNEGYTF.

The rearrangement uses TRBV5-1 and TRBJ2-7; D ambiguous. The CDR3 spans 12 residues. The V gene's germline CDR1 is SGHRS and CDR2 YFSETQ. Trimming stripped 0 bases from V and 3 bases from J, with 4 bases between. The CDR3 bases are TGCGCCAGCAGCTTGGGCTTCTACGAGCAGTACTTC. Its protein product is CASSLGFYEQYF.

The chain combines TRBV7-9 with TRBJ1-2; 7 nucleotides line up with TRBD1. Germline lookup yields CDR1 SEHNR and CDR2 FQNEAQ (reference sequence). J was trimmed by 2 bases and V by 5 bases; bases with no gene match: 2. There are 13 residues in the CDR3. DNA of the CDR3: TGTGCCAGCAGCCCGACAGGGAACTATGGCTACACCTTC. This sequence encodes CASSPTGNYGYTF.

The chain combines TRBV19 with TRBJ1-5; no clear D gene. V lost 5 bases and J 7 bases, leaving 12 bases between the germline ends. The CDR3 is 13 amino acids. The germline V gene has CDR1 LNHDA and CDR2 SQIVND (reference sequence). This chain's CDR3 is CASSSWGLQPQHF. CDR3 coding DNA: TGTGCCAGTAGTTCTTGGGGTTTACAGCCCCAGCATTTT.

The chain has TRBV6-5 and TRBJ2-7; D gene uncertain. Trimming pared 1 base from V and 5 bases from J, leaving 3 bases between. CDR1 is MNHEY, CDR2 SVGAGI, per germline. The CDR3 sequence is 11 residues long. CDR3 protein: CASSYLNEQYF. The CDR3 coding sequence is TGTGCCAGCAGTTACTTAAACGAGCAGTACTTC.

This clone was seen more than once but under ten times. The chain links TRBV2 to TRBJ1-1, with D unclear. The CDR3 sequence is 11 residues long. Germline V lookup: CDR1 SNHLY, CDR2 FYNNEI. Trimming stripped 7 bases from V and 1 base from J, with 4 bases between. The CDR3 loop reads CASTGNTEAFF. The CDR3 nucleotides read TGTGCCAGCACAGGGAACACTGAAGCTTTCTTT.

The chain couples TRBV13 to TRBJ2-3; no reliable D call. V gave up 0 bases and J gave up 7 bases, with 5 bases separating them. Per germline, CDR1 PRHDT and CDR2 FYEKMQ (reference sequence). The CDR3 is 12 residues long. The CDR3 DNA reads TGTGCCAGCAGCTTAGGAGGAAATACGCAGTATTTT. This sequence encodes CASSLGGNTQYF.